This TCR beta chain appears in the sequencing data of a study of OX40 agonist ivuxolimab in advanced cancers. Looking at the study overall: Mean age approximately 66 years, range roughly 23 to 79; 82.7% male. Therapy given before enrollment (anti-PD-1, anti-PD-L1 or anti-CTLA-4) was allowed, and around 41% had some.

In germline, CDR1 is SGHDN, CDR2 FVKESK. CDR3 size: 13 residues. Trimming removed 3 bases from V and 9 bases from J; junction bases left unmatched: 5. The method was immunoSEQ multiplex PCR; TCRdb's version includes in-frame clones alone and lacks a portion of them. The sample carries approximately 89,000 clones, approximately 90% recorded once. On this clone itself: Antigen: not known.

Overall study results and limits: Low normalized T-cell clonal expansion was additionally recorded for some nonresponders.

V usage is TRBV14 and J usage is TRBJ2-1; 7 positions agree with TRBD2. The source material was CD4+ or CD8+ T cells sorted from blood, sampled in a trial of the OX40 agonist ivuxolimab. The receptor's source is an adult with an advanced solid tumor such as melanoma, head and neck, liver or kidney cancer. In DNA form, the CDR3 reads TGTGCCAGCAGCCAGGCTATAGCGGGTGAGCAGTTCTTC. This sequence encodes CASSQAIAGEQFF.